The T cell receptor (beta chain) described here comes from a study of blood T cell repertoires in COVID-19. Assay: immunoSEQ multiplex PCR; the TCRdb copy retains only in-frame clones and omits some. The sample holds around 70,000 clones, roughly nine tenths seen once. From germline, CDR1 is SEHNR and CDR2 FQNEAQ (reference sequence). The CDR3 runs 18 residues. V shed 1 base and J 4 bases; nucleotides not matched to a gene: 7. Sequencing input: peripheral blood. The chain has TRBV7-9 and TRBJ2-1, with 13 positions matching TRBD2. The TCR sequence derives from a human donor in a cohort sampled during active COVID-19. The CDR3 protein is CASSLVLAGGPGYNEQFF. CDR3 DNA sequence: TGTGCCAGCAGCTTAGTACTAGCGGGAGGGCCGGGTTACAATGAGCAGTTCTTC.